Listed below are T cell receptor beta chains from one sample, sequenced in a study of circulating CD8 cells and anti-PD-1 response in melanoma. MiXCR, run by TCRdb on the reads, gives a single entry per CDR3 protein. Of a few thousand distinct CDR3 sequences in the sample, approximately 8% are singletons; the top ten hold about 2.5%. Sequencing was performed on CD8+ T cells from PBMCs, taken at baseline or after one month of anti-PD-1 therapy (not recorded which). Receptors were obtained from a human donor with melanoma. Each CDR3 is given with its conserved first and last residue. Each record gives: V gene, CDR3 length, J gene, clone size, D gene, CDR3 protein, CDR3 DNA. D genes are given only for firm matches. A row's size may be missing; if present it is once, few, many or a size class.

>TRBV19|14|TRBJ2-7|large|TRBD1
CATQRTGGIYEQYF
TGTGCCACTCAACGGACAGGGGGGATCTACGAGCAGTACTTC
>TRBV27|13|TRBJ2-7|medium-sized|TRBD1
CASSRDSTYEQYF
TGTGCCAGCAGTAGGGACAGCACCTACGAGCAGTACTTC
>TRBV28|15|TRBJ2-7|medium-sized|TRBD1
CASSEMTGQSYEQYF
TGTGCCAGCAGCGAAATGACAGGGCAGTCCTACGAGCAGTACTTC
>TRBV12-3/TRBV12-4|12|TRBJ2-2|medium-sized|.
CASSPPTGELFF
TGTGCCAGCAGCCCCCCTACCGGGGAGCTGTTTTTT
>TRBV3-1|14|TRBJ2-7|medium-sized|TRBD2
CASSQGTSMGEQYF
TGTGCCAGCAGCCAGGGGACTAGCATGGGCGAGCAGTACTTC
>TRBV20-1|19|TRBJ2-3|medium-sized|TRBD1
CSALSSILGQGFSTDTQYF
TGCAGTGCTTTGTCCTCTATACTAGGACAGGGGTTTAGCACAGATACGCAGTATTTT
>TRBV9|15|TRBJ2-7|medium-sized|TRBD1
CASSRGTGEGYEQYF
TGTGCCAGCAGCCGCGGGACAGGGGAGGGCTACGAGCAGTACTTC
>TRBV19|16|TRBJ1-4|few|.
CASSTAGGPGEEKLFF
TGTGCCAGTAGTACTGCAGGAGGGCCAGGGGAAGAAAAACTGTTTTTT
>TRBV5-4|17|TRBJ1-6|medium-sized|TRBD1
CASSSRGPSSYNSPLHF
TGTGCCAGCAGCAGTAGGGGGCCGAGCTCCTATAATTCACCCCTCCACTTT
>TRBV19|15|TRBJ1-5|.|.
CASSMGFDSNQPQHF
TGTGCCAGTAGTATGGGCTTCGATAGCAATCAGCCCCAGCATTTT
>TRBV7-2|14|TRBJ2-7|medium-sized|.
CAGTAQTSHYEQYF
TGTGCCGGCACGGCGCAGACGAGTCACTACGAGCAGTACTTC
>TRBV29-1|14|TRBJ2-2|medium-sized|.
CSAHRVENTGELFF
TGCAGCGCCCACAGGGTGGAGAACACCGGGGAGCTGTTTTTT
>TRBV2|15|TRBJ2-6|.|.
CASASLEAGANVLTF
TGTGCCTCGGCCTCTCTGGAAGCCGGGGCCAACGTCCTGACTTTC
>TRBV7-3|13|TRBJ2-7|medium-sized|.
CASSLQNEDEQYF
TGTGCCAGCAGCTTACAGAACGAGGACGAGCAGTACTTC
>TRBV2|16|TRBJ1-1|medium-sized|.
CASSANSGPGNTEAFF
TGTGCCAGCAGTGCAAACTCGGGGCCGGGGAACACTGAAGCTTTCTTT
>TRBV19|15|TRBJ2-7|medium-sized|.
CASSIARDLTYEQYF
TGTGCCAGTAGTATAGCCAGGGACCTCACTTACGAGCAGTACTTC
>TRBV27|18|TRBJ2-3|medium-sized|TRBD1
CASSLSGDRGRGADTQYF
TGTGCCAGCAGTTTATCCGGGGACAGGGGGCGAGGCGCAGATACGCAGTATTTT
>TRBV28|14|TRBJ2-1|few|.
CASSFTAALNEQFF
TGTGCCAGCAGTTTCACGGCAGCCCTCAATGAGCAGTTCTTC
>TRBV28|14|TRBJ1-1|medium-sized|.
CASSLLRENTEAFF
TGTGCCAGCAGTTTACTTCGAGAGAACACTGAAGCTTTCTTT
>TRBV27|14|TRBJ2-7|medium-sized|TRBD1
CASSLGQGGYEQYF
TGTGCCAGCAGTTTGGGACAGGGAGGCTACGAGCAGTACTTC
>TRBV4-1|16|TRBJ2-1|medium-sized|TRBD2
CASSQLAGALYNEQFF
TGCGCCAGCAGCCAACTAGCGGGGGCCCTTTACAATGAGCAGTTCTTC
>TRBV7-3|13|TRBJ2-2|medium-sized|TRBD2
CASSPGGTGELFF
TGTGCCAGCAGCCCCGGGGGGACCGGGGAGCTGTTTTTT
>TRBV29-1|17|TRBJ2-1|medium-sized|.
CSVEVLLGGATYNEQFF
TGCAGCGTTGAAGTCCTTCTAGGCGGGGCAACCTACAATGAGCAGTTCTTC
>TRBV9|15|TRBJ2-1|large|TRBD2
CASSVGLAGYNEQFF
TGTGCCAGCAGCGTAGGACTAGCGGGGTACAATGAGCAGTTCTTC
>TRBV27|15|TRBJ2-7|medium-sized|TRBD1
CASRGTGGPAYEQYF
TGTGCCAGCAGGGGAACAGGGGGACCCGCCTACGAGCAGTACTTC
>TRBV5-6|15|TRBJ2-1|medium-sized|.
CASSLGESSYNEQFF
TGTGCCAGCAGCCTCGGTGAAAGCTCCTACAATGAGCAGTTCTTC
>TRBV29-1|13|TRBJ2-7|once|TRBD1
CSAGDRETYEQYF
TGCAGCGCCGGGGACAGGGAGACCTACGAGCAGTACTTC
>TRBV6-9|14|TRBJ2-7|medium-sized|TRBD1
CASSNRGRYYEQYF
TGTGCCAGCAGTAACAGGGGGCGCTACTACGAGCAGTACTTC
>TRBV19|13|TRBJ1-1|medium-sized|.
CASTRGGNGEAFF
TGTGCCAGTACTAGAGGGGGGAACGGTGAAGCTTTCTTT
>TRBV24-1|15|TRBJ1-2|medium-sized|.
CATSDSTGENYGYTF
TGTGCCACCAGTGATTCGACAGGAGAAAACTATGGCTACACCTTC
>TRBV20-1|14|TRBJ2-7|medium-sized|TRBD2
CSARISGRTYEQYF
TGCAGTGCGCGGATTAGCGGGCGAACCTACGAGCAGTACTTC
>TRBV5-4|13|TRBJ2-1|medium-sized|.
CASSLVTRSEQFF
TGTGCCAGCAGCTTGGTGACGCGCAGTGAGCAGTTCTTC